Following are 19 T cell receptor beta chains from one sample sequenced in a study of blood T cells in healthy people across ages. Then a second PCR, running roughly 7 to 11 cycles, was carried out with a sample-barcoded 5' primer and a J-beta primer mix. MiXCR was run by TCRdb on the 5' RACE reads, yielding one entry per CDR3 protein. Of about 780,000 distinct CDR3 sequences listed, less than 60% are singletons. The sequencing sample was made of blood. All receptors derive from a man aged 80 or over in good health.

This chain connects TRBV3-1 to TRBJ1-5; TRBD1 is a possible D gene (5 bases). CDR1 is LGHDT and CDR2 is YNNKEL in the germline V gene (reference sequence). Trimming took 8 bases from V and 4 from J, leaving 12 bases between them. The CDR3 covers 13 residues. CDR3 bases: TGTGCCAGCGGTGAGGGGCGGAATCAGCCCCAGCATTTT. This translates into CASGEGRNQPQHF.

This clonotype came up a few times. This rearrangement joins TRBV20-1 to TRBJ2-1; 8 bases agree with TRBD1. Trimming took 4 bases from V and 6 from J; bases not matched to a gene: 14. Per germline, CDR1 DFQATT and CDR2 SNEGSKA (reference sequence). This CDR3 region has 16 residues. CDR3 nucleotide sequence: TGCAGTGCTACCTCTTCACAGGGGGATTCGCGCAATGAGCAGTTCTTC. This translates into CSATSSQGDSRNEQFF.

The J gene is TRBJ1-2, the V gene TRBV5-1; perhaps TRBD1 as D (6 bases). V gave up 0 bases and J gave up 10 bases, with 19 bases separating them. The germline V gene encodes CDR1 SGHRS and CDR2 YFSETQ. CDR3 size: 15 residues. CDR3 coding DNA: TGCGCCAGCAGCTTGGCCTACGACAGGATCGATGACTACACCTTC. Translation gives CASSLAYDRIDDYTF.

J is TRBJ2-1 and V is TRBV7-9; 13 bases map to TRBD2. The CDR3 spans 17 residues. Looked up from germline, CDR1 is SEHNR and CDR2 is FQNEAQ (reference sequence). V lost 5 bases, J lost 2 bases, and 6 bases stayed unmatched. The CDR3 bases are TGTGCCAGCAGCCACGGACTAGCGGGAGTACCCTACAATGAGCAGTTCTTC. Its translation is CASSHGLAGVPYNEQFF.

There are a few counts of this clonotype. The chain combines TRBV29-1 with TRBJ2-1; 7 nucleotides line up with TRBD2. Germline lookup yields CDR1 SQVTM and CDR2 ANQGSEA. The CDR3 sequence is 12 residues long. Unmatched junction bases numbered 6, after V lost 7 bases and J lost 6 bases. The CDR3 DNA sequence: TGCAGCGGAATGGCGGGGGTCAATGAGCAGTTCTTC. This gives the protein CSGMAGVNEQFF.

The rearrangement links TRBV12-3 or TRBV12-4 to TRBJ1-2; 8 nucleotides match TRBD1. The CDR3 is 14 amino acids. The J segment lost 6 bases and the V segment lost 6 bases, leaving 9 bases of the junction unmatched. The CDR3 sequence: CASRGTGRPNGYTF. The CDR3 bases are TGTGCCAGCAGGGGGACAGGCCGCCCCAATGGCTACACCTTC.

The chain couples TRBV20-1 to TRBJ1-5; 11 nucleotides match TRBD1. The CDR3 runs to 13 residues. The germline V gene has CDR1 DFQATT and CDR2 SNEGSKA (reference sequence). V shed 7 bases, J shed 3 bases, and the junction held 2 bases outside the gene matches. The CDR3 nucleotides are TGCAGTGGGACAGGGGGCCTCAATCAGCCCCAGCATTTT. Translating it yields CSGTGGLNQPQHF.

This chain links TRBV4-2 with TRBJ2-7, with D possibly being TRBD1 (6 bases). Germline lookup yields CDR1 LGHNA and CDR2 YNFKEQ. There are 13 residues in the CDR3. V was trimmed by 4 bases and J by 5 bases, leaving 12 bases between them. The CDR3 nucleotides read TGTGCCAGCAGCCTACAGGGCTGGGACGAGCAGTACTTC. The encoded protein is CASSLQGWDEQYF.

The chain combines TRBV20-1 with TRBJ2-1; maybe TRBD2 (5 bases). The end of the DNA fits TRBJ2-7 better, so the J call may be wrong. This CDR3 has 13 amino acids. CDR1 is DFQATT, CDR2 SNEGSKA, per germline (reference sequence). CDR3 protein: CSAEDPSYNEQYF. CDR3 DNA sequence: TGCAGTGCGGAGGACCCCAGCTACAATGAGCAGTACTTC.

The chain couples TRBV3-1 to TRBJ2-3, with D possibly matching TRBD1 (5 bases). Germline V CDR1 and CDR2: LGHDT, YNNKEL (reference sequence). The germline V and J ends were trimmed by 3 bases and 4 bases, with 8 bases remaining between them. This CDR3 comprises 13 residues. CDR3 nucleotide sequence: TGTGCCAGCAGCCAGATCAGGGCAGATACGCAGTATTTT. This sequence encodes CASSQIRADTQYF.

The chain is built from TRBV27 and TRBJ2-1; 7 bases line up with TRBD1. V shed 11 bases and J 4 bases; nucleotides not matched to a gene: 17. CDR3 length equals 16 residues. Germline V lookup: CDR1 MNHEY, CDR2 SMNVEV (reference sequence). The CDR3, as DNA: TGTGCCCGCCCCATTAGGGGGCCCCTCCCGTACAATGAGCAGTTCTTC. Translated, it gives CARPIRGPLPYNEQFF.

V is TRBV7-9 and J is TRBJ2-5; 7 bases map to TRBD1. The CDR3 is 14 residues long. Germline CDR1 reads SEHNR; CDR2 reads FQNEAQ (reference sequence). The V and J ends lost 4 bases and 5 bases, in that order; junction bases with no gene match: 7. The chain's CDR3 is CASSSSGGRETQYF. The CDR3 bases are TGTGCCAGCAGCTCCTCAGGGGGTCGGGAGACCCAGTACTTC.

V usage is TRBV4-1 and J usage is TRBJ2-5; 7 nucleotides agree with TRBD2. There are 14 residues in the CDR3. J was trimmed by 3 bases and V by 2 bases; bases with no gene match: 3. The germline V gene has CDR1 MGHRA and CDR2 YSYEKL. The CDR3 protein is CASSQRAGEETQYF. DNA of the CDR3: TGCGCCAGCAGCCAACGGGCGGGGGAAGAGACCCAGTACTTC.

Points on this clonotype: A much larger clone differs by one base, so this may be a read error. The chain combines TRBV20-1 with TRBJ2-7; D uncertain. Trimming shortened V by 5 bases and J by 4 bases, and 9 bases separated the two germline ends. CDR3 size: 11 residues. Germline CDR1 is DFQATT and CDR2 is SNEGSKA (reference sequence). The CDR3 nucleotides read TGCAGTGCTGGTATACAGTACGAGCAGTACTTC. Amino acids: CSAGIQYEQYF.

This clonotype showed up just a few times. The chain employs TRBV11-3 and TRBJ2-2, with D possibly matching TRBD2 (5 bases). Germline lookup yields CDR1 SGHNT and CDR2 YENEEA. The CDR3 runs 14 residues. V was shortened by 4 bases and J by 4 bases, with 10 bases between the two germline ends. The CDR3, as DNA: TGTGCCAGCAGCTCCCTACGGGGCACCGGGGAGCTGTTTTTT. This encodes CASSSLRGTGELFF.

The chain employs TRBV7-3 and TRBJ2-1; 11 bases map to TRBD2. The CDR3 length is 16 residues. Germline assignment: CDR1 SGHTA and CDR2 FQGTGA. V shed 3 bases, J shed 4 bases, and the junction held 5 bases outside the gene matches. CDR3 DNA: TGTGCCAGCAGCTTGACTAGCGGGAACCTTTACAATGAGCAGTTCTTC. It codes for CASSLTSGNLYNEQFF. Drawing the rest from reference TRBV7-3 and TRBJ2-1, the complete variable domain is GAGVSQTPSNKVTEKGKYVELRCDPISGHTALYWYRQSLGQGPEFLIYFQGTGAADDSGLPNDRFFAVRPEGSVSTLKIQRTERGDSAVYLCASSLTSGNLYNEQFFGPGTRLTVL.

The chain combines TRBV29-1 with TRBJ2-1; possible D gene TRBD1, 6 bases. Judging by the DNA end, TRBJ2-7 fits better; the J call may be wrong. Per germline, CDR1 SQVTM and CDR2 ANQGSEA. The CDR3 is 17 amino acids. The CDR3 nucleotides read TGCAGCGTTGAAGATCAGAACAGGGCGAGCTCCTACAATGAGCAGTACTTC. Translating it yields CSVEDQNRASSYNEQYF.

The chain couples TRBV19 to TRBJ2-2; possibly TRBD2 for D (5 bases). The germline gives CDR1 LNHDA, CDR2 SQIVND (reference sequence). The V end lost 4 bases, the J end lost 8 bases, and 20 bases lay between the germline ends. The CDR3 spans 16 residues. The DNA for the CDR3 is TGTGCCAGTAGTACCTCTCTAAGGGCCGGGAAAGGGGAGCTGTTTTTT. Amino acid sequence: CASSTSLRAGKGELFF.

CDR3 DNA: TGCAGTGCTAGTGTTGTCGGCGGTTTCTACCAAGAGACCCAGTACTTC. Amino acids: CSASVVGGFYQETQYF. The chain links TRBV20-1 to TRBJ2-5; no clear D gene. With 3 bases removed from V and 0 bases from J, the gap between germline ends came to 17 bases. Germline CDR1 and CDR2: DFQATT and SNEGSKA (reference sequence). The CDR3 contains 16 residues.